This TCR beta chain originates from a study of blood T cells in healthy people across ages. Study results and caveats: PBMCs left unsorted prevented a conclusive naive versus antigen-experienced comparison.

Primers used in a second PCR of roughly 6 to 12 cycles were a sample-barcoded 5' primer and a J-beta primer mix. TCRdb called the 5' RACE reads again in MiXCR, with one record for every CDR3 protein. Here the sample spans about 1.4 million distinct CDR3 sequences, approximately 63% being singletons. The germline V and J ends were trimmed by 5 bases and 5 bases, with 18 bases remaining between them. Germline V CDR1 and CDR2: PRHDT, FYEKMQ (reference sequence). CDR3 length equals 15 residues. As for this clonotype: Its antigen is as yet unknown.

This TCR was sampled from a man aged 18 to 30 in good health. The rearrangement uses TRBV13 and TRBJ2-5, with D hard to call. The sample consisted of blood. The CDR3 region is CASSTRVGVVETQYF. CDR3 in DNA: TGTGCCAGCAGCACCAGAGTCGGAGTGGTGGAGACCCAGTACTTC.